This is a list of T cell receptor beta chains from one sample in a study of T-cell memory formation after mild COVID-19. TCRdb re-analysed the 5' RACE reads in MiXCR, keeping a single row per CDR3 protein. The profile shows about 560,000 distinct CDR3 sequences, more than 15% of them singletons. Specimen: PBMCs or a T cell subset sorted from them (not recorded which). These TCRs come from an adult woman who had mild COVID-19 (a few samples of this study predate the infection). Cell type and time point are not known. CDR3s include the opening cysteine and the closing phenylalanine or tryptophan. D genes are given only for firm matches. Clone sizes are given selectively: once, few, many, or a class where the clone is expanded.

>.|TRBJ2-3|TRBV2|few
TGTGCCAGCAGTGAAGCGCTTCGAGGGGGAGATACGCAGTATTTT
CASSEALRGGDTQYF
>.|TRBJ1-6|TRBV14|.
TGTGCCAGCAGCCATTCTTCCTGGTATAATTCACCCCTCCACTTT
CASSHSSWYNSPLHF
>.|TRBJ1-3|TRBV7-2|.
TGTGCCAGCAGCTTATTGGGTTATGGAAACACCATATATTTT
CASSLLGYGNTIYF
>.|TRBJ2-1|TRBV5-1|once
TGCGCCAGCAGCCCTAATAGTTTCTCCTACAATGAGCAGTTCTTC
CASSPNSFSYNEQFF
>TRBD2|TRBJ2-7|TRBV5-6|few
TGTGCCAGCAGCTTAGCGGGAGGGCCTACCGACGAGCAGTACTTC
CASSLAGGPTDEQYF
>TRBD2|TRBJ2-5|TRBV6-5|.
TGTGCCAGCAGTTACGATTTTAGCGGGAGGGGTAGGGAGACCCAGTACTTC
CASSYDFSGRGRETQYF
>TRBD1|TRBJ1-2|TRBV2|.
TGTGCCAGCACTGGGACAGCAAACTATGGCTACACCTTC
CASTGTANYGYTF
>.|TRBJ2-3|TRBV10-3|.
TGTGCCATCAGTGGAGAGACAGGCACAGATACGCAGTATTTT
CAISGETGTDTQYF
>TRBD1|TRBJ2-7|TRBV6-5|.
TGTGCCAGCAGTTATAGGGGGCGAAACGAGCAGTACTTC
CASSYRGRNEQYF
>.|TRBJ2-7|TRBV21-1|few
TGTGCCAGCAGCTCTCGAGGCGTGGACTTC
CASSSRGVDF
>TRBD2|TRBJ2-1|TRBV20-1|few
TGCAGTGCTAGAGATCGACTAGCGGGAGGGCCGAGCTCCTACAATGAGCAGTTCTTC
CSARDRLAGGPSSYNEQFF
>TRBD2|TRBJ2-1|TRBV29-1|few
TGCAGCGTTAATCATCCGCGGGGGAGCTCCTACAATGAGCAGTTCTTC
CSVNHPRGSSYNEQFF
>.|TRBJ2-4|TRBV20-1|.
TGCAGTGCTGCCCCTTTCTCGGTGGGGGCCAAAAACATTCAGTACTTC
CSAAPFSVGAKNIQYF
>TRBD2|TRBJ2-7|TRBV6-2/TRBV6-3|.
TGTGCCAGCAGCACTTGGACTAGCGGGCGTTACGAGCAGTACTTC
CASSTWTSGRYEQYF
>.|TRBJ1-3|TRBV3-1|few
TGTGCCAGCAGCCAAGACTACGGTATTACTGGAAACACCATATATTTT
CASSQDYGITGNTIYF
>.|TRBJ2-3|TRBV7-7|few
TGTGCTAGCAGTAGGGTTTCGGGCGACCCGCAGTATTTT
CASSRVSGDPQYF
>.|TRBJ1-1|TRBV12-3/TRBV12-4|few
TGTGCCAGCAGCCCCCGGTCCCCCCTGAACACTGAAGCTTTCTTT
CASSPRSPLNTEAFF
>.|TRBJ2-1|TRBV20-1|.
TGCAGTGCTAGAGGAGTTGGGCAGTTCTTC
CSARGVGQFF
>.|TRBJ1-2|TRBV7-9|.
TGTGCCAGCAGCTCCCAGAGTCGGGGAGGCTACACCTTC
CASSSQSRGGYTF